Listed here are 15 T cell receptor beta chains from one sample, sequenced in a study of blood T cell repertoires in COVID-19. The method was immunoSEQ multiplex PCR; TCRdb's version includes in-frame clones alone and lacks a portion of them. The data show 80,000 to 90,000 clones, more than 70% seen once. The material sequenced was peripheral blood. These receptors originate from a woman aged 70-85 years with acute or convalescent COVID-19.

The chain links TRBV19 to TRBJ1-3, with a possible D match to TRBD1 (5 bases). The V end was cut by 2 bases, the J end by 0 bases, with 14 bases between. Germline CDR1 is LNHDA and CDR2 is SQIVND (reference sequence). The CDR3 runs 17 residues. CDR3 nucleotide sequence: TGTGCCAGTAGTATACTTACAGGACGGTTCTCTGGAAACACCATATATTTT. Translation gives CASSILTGRFSGNTIYF.

This chain connects TRBV5-1 to TRBJ1-3; unclear D gene. Germline CDR1 SGHRS, CDR2 YFSETQ. The CDR3 has 12 residues. V was trimmed by 4 bases and J by 7 bases, leaving 9 bases between them. The CDR3 region has the DNA TGCGCCAGCAGCGGCGGAGAGAACACCATATATTTT. Protein: CASSGGENTIYF.

This clone showed up just a few times. The V gene is TRBV29-1, the J gene TRBJ2-7; the D gene is possibly TRBD1 (6 bases). Germline V gene data show CDR1 as SQVTM and CDR2 as ANQGSEA. CDR3 length: 14 amino acids. V shed 5 bases and J shed 1 base, with 15 bases lying between them. CDR3 in amino acids: CSVITGSGSYEQYV. Here the CDR3 DNA reads TGCAGCGTTATAACAGGGAGCGGATCCTACGAGCAGTACGTC.

This rearrangement joins TRBV28 to TRBJ2-7; 7 nucleotides align to TRBD1. V was pared by 4 bases and J by 0 bases, with 6 bases of the junction left unmatched. This CDR3 comprises 15 residues. Germline values: CDR1 MDHEN, CDR2 SYDVKM. The CDR3 DNA follows: TGTGCCAGCAGTTCCTACTCAGGGGGCTCCTACGAGCAGTACGTC. It encodes CASSSYSGGSYEQYV.

The chain recombines TRBV24-1 with TRBJ2-3; 11 bases are a match to TRBD2. Germline values: CDR1 KGHDR, CDR2 SFDVKD. The CDR3 contains 18 residues. The trim removed 4 bases at V and 1 base at J, leaving 9 bases unmatched. The CDR3 is CATSEPKPGLAGTDTQYF. The CDR3 bases are TGTGCCACCAGTGAGCCAAAACCGGGACTAGCGGGCACAGATACGCAGTATTTT.

V is TRBV9 and J is TRBJ2-3, with 7 bases identical to TRBD2. The CDR3 runs to 16 residues. The V gene's germline CDR1 is SGDLS and CDR2 YYNGEE. The V gene end was trimmed by 0 bases and the J gene end by 5 bases; junction bases not matched to a gene: 9. CDR3: CASSVAGGRTGDTQYF. The CDR3 DNA reads as TGTGCCAGCAGCGTAGCTGGCGGGAGAACAGGAGATACGCAGTATTTT.

The chain uses TRBV24-1 and TRBJ2-1; D might be TRBD1 (6 bases). The CDR3 totals 15 residues. V lost 0 bases, J lost 3 bases, and 8 bases lay in between. CDR1 KGHDR and CDR2 SFDVKD come from the germline V gene. DNA of the CDR3: TGTGCCACCAGTGATTTGACAGGGAACTACAATGAGCAGTTCTTC. Amino acids: CATSDLTGNYNEQFF.

This clone is a singleton in its sample. The V gene is TRBV20-1, the J gene TRBJ1-1; D is possibly TRBD1 (5 bases). The CDR3 sequence is 11 residues long. The V end was cut by 5 bases, the J end by 6 bases, with 10 bases between. Germline V CDR1 and CDR2: DFQATT, SNEGSKA (reference sequence). The CDR3 spells CSAPIQAEAFF. The CDR3 nucleotides are TGCAGTGCTCCGATACAGGCTGAAGCTTTCTTT.

The chain recombines TRBV5-1 with TRBJ1-2; no definite D call. Trimming stripped 0 bases from V and 6 bases from J, with 9 bases between. The CDR3 extends over 13 amino acids. Per germline, CDR1 SGHRS and CDR2 YFSETQ. CDR3: CASSLGDIDGYTF. CDR3 nucleotide sequence: TGCGCCAGCAGCTTGGGAGACATTGATGGCTACACCTTC.

The chain recombines TRBV6-2 or TRBV6-3 with TRBJ1-2; D gene uncertain. From germline, CDR1 is MNHEY and CDR2 SVGEGT. V was shortened by 2 bases and J by 3 bases, with 13 bases between the two germline ends. The CDR3 length is 15 residues. This chain's CDR3 is CASSYPQRADYGYTF. CDR3 sequence (DNA): TGTGCCAGCAGTTACCCCCAAAGAGCGGACTATGGCTACACCTTC.

The chain carries TRBV2 and TRBJ2-2, with TRBD2 identical over 16 bases. Germline CDR1 SNHLY, CDR2 FYNNEI. The CDR3 spans 15 residues. V was clipped by 7 bases and J by 6 bases; unmatched bases: 2. CDR3 in amino acids: CASTGLAGGPGELFF. The CDR3 DNA reads TGTGCCAGCACGGGACTAGCGGGGGGGCCCGGGGAGCTGTTTTTT.

This chain uses TRBV5-1 with TRBJ2-5; perhaps TRBD2 as D (5 bases). V shed 3 bases and J shed 4 bases, with 10 bases lying between them. The CDR3 totals 13 residues. The V gene's germline CDR1 is SGHRS and CDR2 YFSETQ. The CDR3 coding sequence is TGCGCCAGCAGCTCCTATCTAGCAGAGACCCAGTACTTC. Encoded protein: CASSSYLAETQYF.

The chain couples TRBV5-4 to TRBJ1-1, with 9 bases that match TRBD1. Germline trimming cut 6 bases from V and 3 bases from J; bases unmatched to any gene: 6. The CDR3 spans 14 residues. Looked up from germline, CDR1 is SGHNT and CDR2 is YYREEE (reference sequence). The CDR3 sequence: CASIRDRADTEAFF. The CDR3 DNA reads TGTGCCAGCATCCGGGACAGGGCAGACACTGAAGCTTTCTTT.

The genes are TRBV28 and TRBJ1-1; 8 nucleotides align to TRBD1. V gave up 3 bases and J gave up 7 bases; unmatched junction bases: 7. Germline loops: CDR1 MDHEN, CDR2 SYDVKM. This CDR3 is 14 amino acids long. CDR3 in DNA: TGTGCCAGCAGTTTTGAAAACAGGGGGTTTGAAGCTTTCTTT. Amino acids: CASSFENRGFEAFF.

The V call is TRBV4-1, the J call TRBJ2-2, with 10 bases identical to TRBD2. With 0 bases clipped from V and 1 base from J, the junction kept 5 bases outside the gene matches. CDR1 MGHRA and CDR2 YSYEKL come from the germline V gene. The length of the CDR3 is 18 residues. CDR3 loop: CASSQDVAGGLNTGELFF. In DNA, the CDR3 is TGCGCCAGCAGCCAAGACGTAGCGGGGGGACTGAACACCGGGGAGCTGTTTTTT.